The 14 T cell receptor beta chains given below trace back to one sample, sequenced in a study of cytomegalovirus exposure and HLA in healthy donors. Some clones are missing from TCRdb's copy, which holds only in-frame ones; the method was immunoSEQ multiplex PCR. The table has some 140,000 clones, roughly four fifths seen once. Sequencing was done on a sample of PBMCs. Receptors were obtained from a man in his thirties or forties in good health and CMV-seropositive.

The chain joins TRBV30 to TRBJ1-2; TRBD1 is a possible D gene (6 bases). Trimming shortened V by 4 bases and J by 3 bases, and 15 bases separated the two germline ends. Germline CDR1 and CDR2: GTSNPN and SVGIG (reference sequence). The CDR3 length is 14 residues. CDR3 sequence reads: CAWTRGGADYGYTF. The CDR3 DNA is TGTGCCTGGACTCGGGGGGGCGCGGACTATGGCTACACCTTC.

The gene calls are TRBV11-2 and TRBJ1-2; possible D gene TRBD1, 6 bases. CDR1 and CDR2 from the germline V gene are SGHAT and FQNNGV. The germline V and J ends were trimmed by 5 bases and 8 bases, with 15 bases remaining between them. The CDR3 consists of 13 residues. The CDR3 DNA is TGTGCCAGCAGCGCACAGGGCCTCGGGGGCTACACCTTC. It codes for CASSAQGLGGYTF.

J is TRBJ2-1 and V is TRBV5-1, with 8 bases lining up with TRBD2. This CDR3 is built from 15 residues. After removal of 0 bases from V and 3 bases from J, the junction contained 2 bases not matched to a gene. Germline V gives CDR1 SGHRS, CDR2 YFSETQ. The CDR3 nucleotides are TGCGCCAGCAGCTTGGCCGGGGGGGACTACAATGAGCAGTTCTTC. Its translation is CASSLAGGDYNEQFF.

The genes are TRBV9 and TRBJ2-1, with TRBD1 matching 8 bases. The CDR3 runs 14 residues. Germline V gene data show CDR1 as SGDLS and CDR2 as YYNGEE. With 0 bases clipped from V and 5 bases from J, the junction kept 1 base outside the gene matches. The CDR3 bases are TGTGCCAGCAGCGTAGGGACAGGGAACAATGAGCAGTTCTTC. Translation: CASSVGTGNNEQFF.

The chain has TRBV30 and TRBJ2-1, with a possible D match to TRBD1 (6 bases). V was shortened by 2 bases and J by 7 bases, with 9 bases between the two germline ends. Germline V gene sequence: CDR1 GTSNPN, CDR2 SVGIG (reference sequence). The CDR3 extends over 12 amino acids. This chain's CDR3 is CAWSLQGNEQFF. In nucleotides, the CDR3 is TGTGCCTGGAGTCTCCAGGGGAATGAGCAGTTCTTC.

The V and J genes are TRBV5-1 and TRBJ2-2; D might be TRBD1 (6 bases). This CDR3 is 14 amino acids long. V was pared by 2 bases and J by 5 bases, with 10 bases between. Germline CDR1 and CDR2: SGHRS and YFSETQ. CDR3 sequence (DNA): TGCGCCAGCAGCTTCGTTGGACAGACCGGGGAGCTGTTTTTT. Amino acid sequence: CASSFVGQTGELFF. Looking up the rest from reference TRBV5-1 and TRBJ2-2 gives the full variable domain: KAGVTQTPRYLIKTRGQQVTLSCSPISGHRSVSWYQQTPGQGLQFLFEYFSETQRNKGNFPGRFSGRQFSNSRSEMNVSTLELGDSALYLCASSFVGQTGELFFGEGSRLTVL.

As DNA, the CDR3 is TGTGCCAGTAGTAGGAGGGATGGAATCTATGGCTACACCTTC. Its translation is CASSRRDGIYGYTF. This chain joins TRBV19 and TRBJ1-2; D gene unclear. Between the trimmed V and J ends, which lost 4 bases and 4 bases, there was a span of 13 bases. CDR1 LNHDA and CDR2 SQIVND come from the germline V gene (reference sequence). The CDR3 is 14 amino acids. The whole variable domain, remainder taken from reference TRBV19 and TRBJ1-2, is DGGITQSPKYLFRKEGQNVTLSCEQNLNHDAMYWYRQDPGQGLRLIYYSQIVNDFQKGDIAEGYSVSREKKESFPLTVTSAQKNPTAFYLCASSRRDGIYGYTFGSGTRLTVV.

The chain couples TRBV10-1 to TRBJ2-7; 14 bases are a match to TRBD2. Germline V gene lookup returns CDR1 WNHNN and CDR2 SYGVQD (reference sequence). The length of the CDR3 is 15 residues. V lost 3 bases, J lost 8 bases, and 6 bases stayed unmatched. In DNA, the CDR3 is TGCGCCAGCAGTGACGGACTAGCGGGAGGTAACCAGCAGTACTTC. Residues: CASSDGLAGGNQQYF.

J is TRBJ2-2 and V is TRBV4-1, with D possibly being TRBD1 (6 bases). The V and J ends lost 5 bases and 6 bases respectively, with 16 bases between them. The CDR3 is 15 residues long. The germline V gene has CDR1 MGHRA and CDR2 YSYEKL. In DNA, the CDR3 is TGCGCCAGCAGCAGGGCAGGGGCAAACTCCGGGGAGCTGTTTTTT. Protein sequence: CASSRAGANSGELFF.

Comment on this clone: Within the sample, other DNA sequences also encode this same CDR3. The chain combines TRBV18 with TRBJ2-5; D is perhaps TRBD2 (5 bases). This CDR3 contains 14 residues. CDR1 and CDR2 from the germline V gene are KGHSH and LQKENI. V was trimmed by 1 base and J by 3 bases, leaving 9 bases between them. CDR3 region: CASSPLGREETQYF. In DNA, the CDR3 is TGTGCCAGCTCACCACTCGGGCGGGAAGAGACCCAGTACTTC. Combining the CDR3 with reference TRBV18 and TRBJ2-5 gives the whole variable domain NAGVMQNPRHLVRRRGQEARLRCSPMKGHSHVYWYRQLPEEGLKFMVYLQKENIIDESGMPKERFSAEFPKEGPSILRIQQVVRGDSAAYFCASSPLGREETQYFGPGTRLLVL.

Only one count was recorded for this clone. V gene TRBV18 combines with J gene TRBJ1-1; D is possibly TRBD1 (6 bases). This CDR3 spans 15 amino acids. The germline V gene has CDR1 KGHSH and CDR2 LQKENI. The germline V and J ends were trimmed by 1 base and 1 base, with 10 bases remaining between them. The CDR3 region has the DNA TGTGCCAGCTCACCACGGCGGGGGGCGAACACTGAAGCTTTCTTT. Translation gives CASSPRRGANTEAFF.

The J gene is TRBJ1-3, the V gene TRBV5-6, with 9 bases matching TRBD1. Trimming took 7 bases from V and 0 from J; bases not matched to a gene: 8. Per germline, CDR1 SGHDT and CDR2 YYEEEE. CDR3 size: 16 residues. The CDR3 protein is CASLRQGVFSGNTIYF. CDR3 sequence (DNA): TGTGCCAGCCTAAGACAGGGGGTTTTCTCTGGAAACACCATATATTTT.

The CDR3 nucleotides read TGTGCCAGCAGCTTGGGTCAGGGTGCAACTAATGAAAAACTGTTTTTT. Translating it yields CASSLGQGATNEKLFF. The rearrangement joins TRBV5-4 to TRBJ1-4; D is possibly TRBD1 (5 bases). The CDR3 is 16 residues long. Germline loops: CDR1 SGHNT, CDR2 YYREEE (reference sequence). The V end lost 0 bases, the J end lost 0 bases, and 9 bases lay between the germline ends.

The CDR3 coding sequence is TGTGCCAGCAGCCTAGGGACTAGCGCCAAGCAAGGGGAGCTGTTTTTT. Its translation is CASSLGTSAKQGELFF. The rearrangement joins TRBV7-2 to TRBJ2-2; TRBD2 aligns across 10 bases. V shed 5 bases and J 8 bases; nucleotides not matched to a gene: 11. The CDR3 has 16 residues. CDR1 and CDR2 from the germline V gene are SGHTA and FQGNSA.